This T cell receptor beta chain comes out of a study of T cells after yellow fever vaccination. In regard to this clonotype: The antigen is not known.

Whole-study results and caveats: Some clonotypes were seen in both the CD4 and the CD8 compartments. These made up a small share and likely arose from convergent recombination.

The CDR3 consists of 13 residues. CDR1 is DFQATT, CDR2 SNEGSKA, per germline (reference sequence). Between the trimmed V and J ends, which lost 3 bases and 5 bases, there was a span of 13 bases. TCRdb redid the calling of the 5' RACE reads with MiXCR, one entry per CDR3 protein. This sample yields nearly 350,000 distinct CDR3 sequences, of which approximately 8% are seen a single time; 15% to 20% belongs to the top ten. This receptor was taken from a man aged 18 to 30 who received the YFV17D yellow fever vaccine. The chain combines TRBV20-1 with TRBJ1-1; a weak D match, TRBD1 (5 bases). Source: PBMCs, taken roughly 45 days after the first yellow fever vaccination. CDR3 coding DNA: TGCAGTGCTAGCCAGGGTAGTGCGACTGAAGCTTTCTTT. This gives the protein CSASQGSATEAFF.